This passage covers 16 T cell receptor beta chains from one sample sequenced in a study of T cell responses to AZD1222 COVID-19 vaccine. Sequencing was performed with immunoSEQ multiplex PCR; in TCRdb, only in-frame clones are kept and a portion is missing. The table includes about 82,000 clones, 70% to 90% detected once. This specimen was peripheral blood, taken on day 0 of AZD1222 vaccination. The receptors shown here come from an adult in good health.

The rearrangement uses TRBV5-4 and TRBJ2-7; D may be TRBD1 (5 bases). The CDR3 contains 13 residues. CDR1 and CDR2 (germline): SGHNT, YYREEE (reference sequence). Trimming cost V 6 bases and J 2 bases, with 12 bases left between them. CDR3: CASNQDNTYEQYF. The CDR3, as DNA: TGTGCCAGCAACCAGGACAATACCTACGAGCAGTACTTC.

This clone has only one observation. V usage is TRBV28 and J usage is TRBJ2-7, with no clear D. Trimming pared 3 bases from V and 7 bases from J, leaving 13 bases between. The CDR3 length is 13 residues. Germline CDR1 MDHEN, CDR2 SYDVKM. The DNA for the CDR3 is TGTGCCAGCAGTTTTCGGCAGCTGGTGGAGCAGTACTTC. Translation gives CASSFRQLVEQYF.

The chain links TRBV9 to TRBJ1-2, with 11 nucleotides matching TRBD1. Germline V gene lookup returns CDR1 SGDLS and CDR2 YYNGEE. Germline trimming cut 4 bases from V and 5 bases from J; bases unmatched to any gene: 7. This CDR3 is built from 15 residues. The CDR3 loop is CASSLRTGGKYGYTF. Written as DNA, the CDR3 is TGTGCCAGCAGCCTTAGGACAGGGGGCAAGTATGGCTACACCTTC.

This clone came up once. The chain employs TRBV5-4 and TRBJ1-1, with 7 bases identical to TRBD1. The CDR3 has 14 residues. The ends lost 5 bases at V and 4 bases at J; junction bases unmatched: 8. Germline V lookup: CDR1 SGHNT, CDR2 YYREEE (reference sequence). CDR3 coding DNA: TGTGCCAGCAGGGGAAGGACAGGAGGCACTGAAGCTTTCTTT. Translating it yields CASRGRTGGTEAFF. Supplemented by reference TRBV5-4 and TRBJ1-1, the full variable domain reads ETGVTQSPTHLIKTRGQQVTLRCSSQSGHNTVSWYQQALGQGPQFIFQYYREEENGRGNFPPRFSGLQFPNYSSELNVNALELDDSALYLCASRGRTGGTEAFFGQGTRLTVV.

CDR3 DNA: TGTGCCAGTAGAGGCAGATCGAACACTGAAGCTTTCTTT. Translation: CASRGRSNTEAFF. This sequence joins TRBV19 and TRBJ1-1, with no clear D. With 6 bases removed from V and 1 base from J, the gap between germline ends came to 9 bases. Germline V CDR1 and CDR2: LNHDA, SQIVND (reference sequence). This CDR3 is 13 amino acids long.

The rearrangement uses TRBV6-5 and TRBJ2-5; a weak D match, TRBD1 (6 bases). The CDR3 has 13 amino acids. Germline V gene data show CDR1 as MNHEY and CDR2 as SVGAGI. V was trimmed by 8 bases and J by 5 bases, leaving 15 bases between them. The CDR3 loop is CASQLGQWETQYF. In nucleotides, the CDR3 is TGTGCCAGCCAGTTAGGACAGTGGGAGACCCAGTACTTC.

The chain couples TRBV7-2 to TRBJ2-2, with 8 bases identical to TRBD2. This CDR3 is 16 amino acids long. With 5 bases clipped from V and 6 bases from J, the junction kept 11 bases outside the gene matches. Germline-derived CDR1 and CDR2 are SGHTA and FQGNSA. The CDR3 protein is CASSPMRGAIAGELFF. The CDR3 DNA follows: TGTGCCAGCAGCCCAATGCGGGGGGCCATAGCCGGGGAGCTGTTTTTT.

This rearrangement joins TRBV5-1 to TRBJ1-5; a weak D match, TRBD1 (5 bases). This CDR3 contains 12 residues. With 4 bases removed from V and 6 bases from J, the gap between germline ends came to 8 bases. From germline, CDR1 is SGHRS and CDR2 YFSETQ. This chain's CDR3 is CASSDGGQPQHF. In DNA form, the CDR3 reads TGCGCCAGCAGCGACGGGGGTCAGCCCCAGCATTTT. The entire variable domain, with the rest obtained from reference TRBV5-1 and TRBJ1-5, is as follows: KAGVTQTPRYLIKTRGQQVTLSCSPISGHRSVSWYQQTPGQGLQFLFEYFSETQRNKGNFPGRFSGRQFSNSRSEMNVSTLELGDSALYLCASSDGGQPQHFGDGTRLSIL.

V gene TRBV28 combines with J gene TRBJ1-6; D unresolved. With 2 bases removed from V and 7 bases from J, the gap between germline ends came to 15 bases. This CDR3 comprises 16 residues. Germline V CDR1 and CDR2: MDHEN, SYDVKM. The CDR3 region is CASSLLGPGANSPLHF. In DNA, the CDR3 is TGTGCCAGCAGTTTACTAGGGCCTGGAGCCAATTCACCCCTCCACTTT.

A single count supports this clone. J is TRBJ2-1 and V is TRBV4-2; 10 bases are a match to TRBD2. From germline, CDR1 is LGHNA and CDR2 YNFKEQ. V dropped 1 base and J dropped 8; count of bases not matched to a gene: 14. The CDR3 is 18 amino acids. Here the CDR3 DNA reads TGTGCCAGCAGCCAAGGCTATGCTAGCGGGGGTTTAATGGATGAGCAGTTCTTC. This translates into CASSQGYASGGLMDEQFF.

J is TRBJ1-2 and V is TRBV30; a possible D gene is TRBD1 (6 bases). Germline assignment: CDR1 GTSNPN and CDR2 SVGIG (reference sequence). This CDR3 region has 14 residues. Deletions cut 0 bases from V and 8 bases from J, with 16 bases between. CDR3 DNA sequence: TGTGCCTGGAGTGTAGTTCGCGGGGGCTACGGCTACACCTTC. Its protein product is CAWSVVRGGYGYTF.

The rearrangement links TRBV4-2 to TRBJ1-5; TRBD1 matches at 8 bases. Germline values: CDR1 LGHNA, CDR2 YNFKEQ. The V and J ends lost 1 base and 5 bases, in that order; junction bases with no gene match: 7. This CDR3 spans 16 amino acids. The CDR3 DNA sequence: TGTGCCAGCAGCCAAGGGGACAGGTCACTTGATCAGCCCCAGCATTTT. Translation gives CASSQGDRSLDQPQHF.

This chain's CDR3 is CASSSSGLAGSSYNEQFF. The CDR3 DNA follows: TGTGCCAGCAGTTCCTCTGGACTAGCGGGGAGCTCCTACAATGAGCAGTTCTTC. The chain recombines TRBV28 with TRBJ2-1; TRBD2 agrees at 12 bases. Germline trimming cut 4 bases from V and 0 bases from J; bases unmatched to any gene: 7. CDR1 is MDHEN and CDR2 is SYDVKM in the germline V gene. This CDR3 region has 18 residues.

The V and J genes are TRBV6-5 and TRBJ2-1, with TRBD1 matching 7 bases. The length of the CDR3 is 15 residues. V shed 6 bases and J 0 bases; nucleotides not matched to a gene: 5. Looked up from germline, CDR1 is MNHEY and CDR2 is SVGAGI. CDR3 residues: CASRRQGSSYNEQFF. CDR3 DNA sequence: TGTGCCAGCAGAAGACAGGGTAGCTCCTACAATGAGCAGTTCTTC.

This clone has just one count. This chain connects TRBV28 to TRBJ1-2, with D unclear. CDR1 and CDR2 (germline): MDHEN, SYDVKM. CDR3 length: 12 residues. V was trimmed by 3 bases and J by 14 bases, leaving 16 bases between them. The CDR3 spells CASSFPWEGLTF. The CDR3 coding sequence is TGTGCCAGCAGTTTCCCCTGGGAGGGTCTGACCTTC.

This chain joins TRBV7-9 and TRBJ1-5; 8 bases align to TRBD1. This CDR3 has 15 amino acids. J lost 5 bases, V lost 5 bases, and 8 bases had no gene match. From germline, CDR1 is SEHNR and CDR2 FQNEAQ (reference sequence). CDR3 nucleotides: TGTGCCAGCAGCACACAGGGGGAAGAAGATCAGCCCCAGCATTTT. This translates into CASSTQGEEDQPQHF.